This T cell receptor beta chain was captured in a study of tumor-infiltrating lymphocytes in oesophageal squamous cell carcinoma. V shed 5 bases and J shed 5 bases, with 18 bases lying between them. The CDR3 is 15 residues long. Per the germline V gene, CDR1 is SGHTA and CDR2 is FQGNSA. MiXCR was run by TCRdb on the PCR reads, yielding one entry per CDR3 protein. The repertoire holds 3,000 to 3,500 distinct CDR3 sequences, with 15% to 20% as singletons. By its share, this clonotype is large. The chain carries TRBV7-2 and TRBJ2-5, with D perhaps matching TRBD1 (7 bases). Sequencing was done on a sample of esophageal tumor tissue. The TCR originated in a male donor with esophageal squamous cell carcinoma. CDR3 nucleotide sequence: TGTGCCAGCAGCAAGGGGGCGGGGCGGCGTGAGACCCAGTACTTC. This gives the protein CASSKGAGRRETQYF.